This T cell receptor (beta chain) was captured in a study of blood T cell repertoires in COVID-19. Study overall: T cells, B-cell-depleted T cells, or PBMCs provided the cDNA or gDNA that served as material.

The assay was immunoSEQ multiplex PCR, and TCRdb's table has in-frame clones only and misses some. This sample has hundreds of thousands of clones; approximately 86% occur once, and the top ten carry about 4.1%. Everyone who took part was roughly 18 to 89 years old, and they came from about 25 US areas. Membership in each cohort depended on participant-reported clinical history. The CDR3 covers 13 residues. V gave up 5 bases and J gave up 7 bases, with 14 bases separating them. The germline V gene encodes CDR1 SGHTA and CDR2 FQGNSA. The source of this sequence is a woman aged 40 to 50 with acute COVID-19. The chain links TRBV7-2 to TRBJ2-5; TRBD2 might be the D (5 bases). Sequenced input: PBMCs or T cells enriched from blood (not recorded which). The CDR3 bases are TGTGCCAGCAGCGTAACGGGGTTGGGGACCCAGTACTTC. It codes for CASSVTGLGTQYF.